A selection of T cell receptor beta chains follows, all from one sample in a study of blood T cell repertoires in COVID-19. Clones were sequenced by immunoSEQ multiplex PCR, and TCRdb holds only the in-frame ones, with some missing. Of about 200,000 clones listed, roughly 79% are singletons. Material: PBMCs or T cells enriched from blood (not recorded which). These receptors all stem from a woman aged 45-65 years with acute COVID-19. The CDR3 runs from the conserved cysteine through the conserved F or W. The order of the fields is D gene, clone size, J gene, V gene, CDR3 DNA, CDR3 protein. The D gene is left open where the match is weak. Some rows mark clone size as missing; the rest say once, few, many or name a class of expanded clone.

D: -
size: -
J: TRBJ2-7
V: TRBV5-5
DNA: TGTGCCAGCAGCCCCGGGACGGACTACTCCTACGAGCAGTACTTC
CDR3: CASSPGTDYSYEQYF

D: -
size: -
J: TRBJ1-2
V: TRBV28
DNA: TGTGCCAGCAGTTACGACAAGAACTATGGCTACACCTTC
CDR3: CASSYDKNYGYTF

D: -
size: -
J: TRBJ1-1
V: TRBV29-1
DNA: TGCAGCGTTGACCCCTGGGCAGGGAACACTGAAGCTTTCTTT
CDR3: CSVDPWAGNTEAFF

D: -
size: -
J: TRBJ1-1
V: TRBV19
DNA: TGTGCCAGTACGCAGGGTCTCATGAACACTGAAGCTTTCTTT
CDR3: CASTQGLMNTEAFF

D: TRBD1
size: -
J: TRBJ2-1
V: TRBV28
DNA: TGTGCCAGCACCTATACCTCGGGACAGGGTTACAATGAGCAGTTCTTC
CDR3: CASTYTSGQGYNEQFF

D: TRBD2
size: -
J: TRBJ2-3
V: TRBV7-3
DNA: TGTGCCAGCAGCTTAATGGGGAGGACTAGCGGATTCCATAGCACAGATACGCAGTATTTT
CDR3: CASSLMGRTSGFHSTDTQYF

D: -
size: -
J: TRBJ1-4
V: TRBV5-1
DNA: TGCGCCAGCAGCCCACGGGGAAGTAATGAAAAACTGTTTTTT
CDR3: CASSPRGSNEKLFF

D: -
size: once
J: TRBJ1-2
V: TRBV3-1/TRBV3-2
DNA: TGTGCCAGCAGCCATAGGCAGACAGGATCCTATGGCTACACCTTC
CDR3: CASSHRQTGSYGYTF

D: TRBD1
size: -
J: TRBJ1-6
V: TRBV28
DNA: TGTGCCAGCAGCTTGCTGACAGGGGAATCACCCCTCCACTTT
CDR3: CASSLLTGESPLHF

D: TRBD1
size: -
J: TRBJ1-1
V: TRBV28
DNA: TGTGCCAGCAGGGGACAGCTTTACACTGAAGCTTTCTTT
CDR3: CASRGQLYTEAFF

D: -
size: -
J: TRBJ1-1
V: TRBV19
DNA: TGTGCCAGTAGTCGAGGGGGTGGCGGCACTGAAGCTTTCTTT
CDR3: CASSRGGGGTEAFF

D: TRBD1
size: -
J: TRBJ1-4
V: TRBV6-4
DNA: TGTGCCAGCAGGCCAACAGGGGGTGGGAATGAAAAACTGTTTTTT
CDR3: CASRPTGGGNEKLFF

D: TRBD1
size: -
J: TRBJ1-1
V: TRBV10-3
DNA: TGTGCCATCAGTGGACAGGGATACACTGAAGCTTTCTTT
CDR3: CAISGQGYTEAFF

D: -
size: -
J: TRBJ1-1
V: TRBV20-1
DNA: TGCAGTGCTAGTAGTAGTGGGGGGTACACTGAAGCTTTCTTT
CDR3: CSASSSGGYTEAFF

D: TRBD1
size: -
J: TRBJ1-2
V: TRBV6-5
DNA: TGTGCCAGCAGAAAGGACAGGGGGACATTTGAAAGCTACACCTTC
CDR3: CASRKDRGTFESYTF

D: -
size: -
J: TRBJ2-6
V: TRBV19
DNA: TGTGCCAGTATGGGCAGGGTCGCTCCTGGGGCCAACGTCCTGACTTTC
CDR3: CASMGRVAPGANVLTF

D: TRBD2
size: -
J: TRBJ2-2
V: TRBV9
DNA: TGTGCCAGCAGCCCTGGGGCTAGCGGGAGTTTTACCGGGGAGCTGTTTTTT
CDR3: CASSPGASGSFTGELFF

D: -
size: -
J: TRBJ2-7
V: TRBV3-1/TRBV3-2
DNA: TGTGCCAGCAGCCAAGTACAACCGACCTACGAGCAGTACTTC
CDR3: CASSQVQPTYEQYF

D: -
size: -
J: TRBJ2-7
V: TRBV4-3
DNA: TGCGCCAGCAGCCAAGATTCCAGGGAATACTACGAGCAGTACTTC
CDR3: CASSQDSREYYEQYF

D: -
size: -
J: TRBJ1-1
V: TRBV6-5
DNA: TGTGCCAGCAGCTCAGTTGGCACTGAAGCTTTCTTT
CDR3: CASSSVGTEAFF

D: TRBD1
size: few
J: TRBJ1-2
V: TRBV9
DNA: TGTGCCAGCACCATACCCCCCGGGACAGGGGGCGGTGAATATGGCTACACCTTC
CDR3: CASTIPPGTGGGEYGYTF

D: -
size: -
J: TRBJ1-4
V: TRBV27
DNA: TGTGCCAGCAGTCCTACGGCGGGTCCTAATGAAAAACTGTTTTTT
CDR3: CASSPTAGPNEKLFF

D: -
size: -
J: TRBJ2-7
V: TRBV5-4
DNA: TGTGCCAGCAGCATTTCCGGGACAACCTACGAGCAGTACTTC
CDR3: CASSISGTTYEQYF

D: TRBD2
size: once
J: TRBJ2-7
V: TRBV19
DNA: TGTGCCAGTATGGGGAGAGCGGGAGGGAGCTACGAGCAGTACTTC
CDR3: CASMGRAGGSYEQYF

D: -
size: -
J: TRBJ2-7
V: TRBV20-1
DNA: TGCAGTGCTAGTGCCCTTGAAATTAGCTCCTACGAGCAGTACTTC
CDR3: CSASALEISSYEQYF

D: -
size: -
J: TRBJ1-1
V: TRBV18
DNA: TGTGCCAGCTCACCGGGGCAGGAGTTTGAAGCTTTCTTT
CDR3: CASSPGQEFEAFF

D: -
size: -
J: TRBJ2-2
V: TRBV28
DNA: TGTGCCAGCAGGGACTGGGGTTCTTTTAACACCGGGGAGCTGTTTTTT
CDR3: CASRDWGSFNTGELFF

D: -
size: -
J: TRBJ2-2
V: TRBV19
DNA: TGTGCCAGCGCAACACTGGGGGGGAACACCGGGGAGCTGTTTTTT
CDR3: CASATLGGNTGELFF

D: TRBD2
size: once
J: TRBJ2-5
V: TRBV27
DNA: TGTGCCAGCAGTTCCCGACTAGCGGAGGGAGAGACCCAGTACTTC
CDR3: CASSSRLAEGETQYF

D: TRBD1
size: -
J: TRBJ1-4
V: TRBV9
DNA: TGTGCCAGCACCCCGACAGGGGGAGCAACTAATGAAAAACTGTTTTTT
CDR3: CASTPTGGATNEKLFF

D: -
size: -
J: TRBJ1-1
V: TRBV7-2
DNA: TGTGCCAGCAGCTTAAATAGCCGGGGAGGGATGAACACTGAAGCTTTCTTT
CDR3: CASSLNSRGGMNTEAFF

D: TRBD1
size: -
J: TRBJ1-5
V: TRBV7-2
DNA: TGTGCCAGCAGCTCACACCCCACAGGGGGCAAGGTTGGTCAGCCCCAGCATTTT
CDR3: CASSSHPTGGKVGQPQHF

D: TRBD1
size: once
J: TRBJ1-5
V: TRBV5-4
DNA: TGTGCCAGCAGCCCGGGACAGGGTGATAGTCAGCCCCAGCATTTT
CDR3: CASSPGQGDSQPQHF

D: TRBD1
size: -
J: TRBJ1-2
V: TRBV16
DNA: TGTGCCAGCAGCCAATATGGGACAGGGGGCGCCTATGGCTACACCTTC
CDR3: CASSQYGTGGAYGYTF

D: -
size: -
J: TRBJ1-2
V: TRBV28
DNA: TGTGCCAGCAACGCAGGCTATGGCTACACCTTC
CDR3: CASNAGYGYTF

D: TRBD1
size: once
J: TRBJ2-7
V: TRBV5-6
DNA: TGTGCCAGCAGCTGGGGACAGGGCTCCTACGAGCAGTACTTC
CDR3: CASSWGQGSYEQYF

D: TRBD1
size: -
J: TRBJ1-3
V: TRBV6-5
DNA: TGTGCCAGCAGTCGGACAGGTCCTTCTGGAAACACCATATATTTT
CDR3: CASSRTGPSGNTIYF